Following are 14 T cell receptor beta chains from one sample sequenced in a study of CD8+CD57+ T cells in acquired aplastic anemia. CDR3 and TCR beta VDJ profiling relied on a genomic DNA template. In TCRdb, the reads were re-called with MiXCR into one record per CDR3 protein. The sample yields 400,000 to 600,000 distinct CDR3 sequences, around a third seen once. Those patients picked for sequencing had displayed CD8+CD57+ cell expansion on flow cytometry. The sample consisted of sorted CD4+, CD8+, or CD8+CD57+ T cells (not recorded which) from PBMCs. The receptors here all came from a human donor with aplastic anemia.

This clonotype occurred once. This rearrangement joins TRBV12-3 or TRBV12-4 to TRBJ2-7; D is uncertain. The germline V and J ends were trimmed by 0 bases and 2 bases, with 11 bases remaining between them. The CDR3 covers 15 residues. The CDR3, as DNA: TGTGCCAGCAGTTTAGCGGAAGGCTATGCCTACGAGCAGTACTTC. Its translation: CASSLAEGYAYEQYF.

V and J are TRBV19 and TRBJ1-2; the D gene is possibly TRBD1 (5 bases). Germline V gene sequence: CDR1 LNHDA, CDR2 SQIVND (reference sequence). The CDR3 sequence is 14 residues long. The V gene lost 8 bases and the J gene lost 4 bases, with 17 bases spanning the gap. CDR3 amino acids: CASGNPGGAYGYTF. CDR3 nucleotides: TGTGCCAGTGGAAATCCTGGCGGGGCCTATGGCTACACCTTC.

CDR3 residues: CASSSGQGVPYNEQFF. The DNA of the CDR3 is TGTGCCAGCAGTTCCGGACAGGGTGTTCCCTACAATGAGCAGTTCTTC. The rearrangement uses TRBV6-2 or TRBV6-3 and TRBJ2-1, with 8 bases lining up with TRBD1. CDR1 and CDR2 from the germline V gene are MNHEY and SVGEGT. The CDR3 consists of 16 residues. V was clipped by 4 bases and J by 2 bases; unmatched bases: 7.

This sequence joins TRBV19 and TRBJ1-1, with a weak D call TRBD1 (5 bases). Between the trimmed V and J ends, which lost 5 bases and 1 base, there was a span of 14 bases. The germline CDR1 and CDR2 sequences are LNHDA and SQIVND (reference sequence). CDR3 length equals 15 residues. The CDR3 reads CASSPIGTANTEAFF. The CDR3 DNA follows: TGTGCCAGTAGTCCCATCGGGACGGCGAACACTGAAGCTTTCTTT.

Ten or more counts support this clonotype. The genes are TRBV9 and TRBJ1-2; perhaps TRBD1 as D (5 bases). CDR3 length: 14 residues. V was clipped by 0 bases and J by 2 bases, with 8 bases between them. Germline assignment: CDR1 SGDLS and CDR2 YYNGEE. In DNA, the CDR3 is TGTGCCAGCAGCGTAGGAGGGACGAACTATGGCTACACCTTC. This sequence encodes CASSVGGTNYGYTF.

Comments on this clonotype: The germline gene is not matched at one end of the junction; a read error may be the cause. The V call is TRBV15, the J call TRBJ2-7; 8 bases agree with TRBD1. The CDR3 is made up of 15 amino acids. Germline V gene sequence: CDR1 LNHNV, CDR2 YYDKDF (reference sequence). CDR3 coding DNA: TGTGCCGCCAGCAGAGAATTTACAGGGGGCTACGAGCAGTACTTC. Residues: CAASREFTGGYEQYF.

This clonotype was counted ten times or more. The V call is TRBV19, the J call TRBJ2-2, with unresolved D. From germline, CDR1 is LNHDA and CDR2 SQIVND (reference sequence). V was shortened by 3 bases and J by 6 bases, with 8 bases between the two germline ends. The CDR3 is made up of 13 amino acids. The CDR3 DNA follows: TGTGCCAGTAGTATTAACCTTCCCGGGGAGCTGTTTTTT. It encodes CASSINLPGELFF.

Worth noting for this clonotype: The junction shows a germline mismatch at one end, possibly a read error. This sequence joins TRBV19 and TRBJ2-7; maybe TRBD1 (6 bases). The CDR3 has 15 amino acids. Germline loops: CDR1 LNHDA, CDR2 SQIVND (reference sequence). CDR3 DNA: TGCGCCAGCAGCCAAGATTTGACAGGAGACTACGAGCAGTACTTC. It yields the protein CASSQDLTGDYEQYF.

The CDR3: CASSEPSGRDKLSTDTQYF. The CDR3 coding sequence is TGCGCCAGCAGTGAGCCTAGCGGGAGAGATAAACTTAGCACAGATACGCAGTATTTT. The chain links TRBV10-1 to TRBJ2-3; 10 bases agree with TRBD2. Unmatched junction bases numbered 11, after V lost 2 bases and J lost 0 bases. Germline CDR1 and CDR2: WNHNN and SYGVQD (reference sequence). This CDR3 has 19 residues.

The chain joins TRBV7-9 to TRBJ2-1, with D possibly matching TRBD2 (5 bases). Germline lookup yields CDR1 SEHNR and CDR2 FQNEAQ (reference sequence). The CDR3 covers 12 residues. V gave up 1 base and J gave up 14 bases, with 12 bases separating them. CDR3 nucleotide sequence: TGTGCCAGCAGCTTAGAGTCCGGGGTGAAGTTCTTC. It yields the protein CASSLESGVKFF.

This clonotype was seen once. This rearrangement joins TRBV15 to TRBJ2-7; the D call may be TRBD1 or TRBD2 (7 bases each). With 0 bases removed from V and 3 bases from J, the gap between germline ends came to 15 bases. CDR1 is LNHNV, CDR2 YYDKDF, per germline (reference sequence). The CDR3 has 16 amino acids. CDR3 in DNA: TGTGCCACCAGCAGAGAACAGGGGCTAGCGGACTACGAGCAGTACTTC. Translation gives CATSREQGLADYEQYF.

In DNA form, the CDR3 reads TGTGCCAGCACCGGGACTAGCGGGAGGGGAGATGAGCAGTTCTTC. Its translation is CASTGTSGRGDEQFF. The chain employs TRBV2 and TRBJ2-1; 16 nucleotides agree with TRBD2. There are 15 residues in the CDR3. V lost 7 bases to trimming and J lost 8 bases; unmatched junction nucleotides: 5. Germline CDR1 SNHLY, CDR2 FYNNEI. Combining the CDR3 with reference TRBV2 and TRBJ2-1 gives the whole variable domain EPEVTQTPSHQVTQMGQEVILRCVPISNHLYFYWYRQILGQKVEFLVSFYNNEISEKSEIFDDQFSVERPDGSNFTLKIRSTKLEDSAMYFCASTGTSGRGDEQFFGPGTRLTVL.

Only a few counts were recorded for this clonotype. This sequence joins TRBV12-3 or TRBV12-4 and TRBJ1-3, with TRBD1 as a possible D gene (5 bases). Between the trimmed V and J ends, which lost 5 bases and 7 bases, there was a span of 12 bases. The CDR3 is made up of 13 amino acids. The CDR3: CASSLAGLNTIYF. The CDR3 region has the DNA TGTGCCAGCAGTCTGGCAGGGCTTAACACCATATATTTT.

J is TRBJ2-1 and V is TRBV15; D remains ambiguous. This CDR3 spans 14 amino acids. Trimming removed 5 bases from V and 4 bases from J, with 12 bases in between. The germline gives CDR1 LNHNV, CDR2 YYDKDF (reference sequence). CDR3 sequence reads: CATSPGPQYNEQFF. CDR3 sequence (DNA): TGTGCCACCAGCCCTGGGCCCCAATACAATGAGCAGTTCTTC.